This passage covers 22 T cell receptor beta chains from one sample sequenced in a study of regulatory T cells in long-lasting Graves disease. Researchers made TCR beta libraries by using iRepertoire HTBI primers and running Arm-PCR on CDR3 regions. TCRdb redid the calling of the multiplex PCR reads with MiXCR, one entry per CDR3 protein. Of about 450,000 distinct CDR3 sequences listed, around 17% are singletons. The time point denotes: newly diagnosed GD, antithyroid drugs for less than 3 months. After RNA was extracted from PBMCs, the TCR library was made from it. These data were also filed under a second study, of T cells in Graves' hyperthyroidism and ophthalmopathy.

The sequenced sample was peripheral blood mononuclear cells (PBMCs), obtained at new diagnosis, from a patient treated with antithyroid drugs. These receptor sequences come from a woman in her twenties or thirties with Graves disease.

This clonotype showed up many times. The chain carries TRBV27 and TRBJ1-2; 7 nucleotides align to TRBD1. Per the germline V gene, CDR1 is MNHEY and CDR2 is SMNVEV (reference sequence). After removal of 0 bases from V and 7 bases from J, the junction contained 5 bases not matched to a gene. There are 14 residues in the CDR3. CDR3 DNA: TGTGCCAGCAGTTTATCGCGACAGGGACTTGGCTACACCTTC. Translating gives CASSLSRQGLGYTF.

This clonotype was counted ten times or more. The chain joins TRBV7-2 to TRBJ2-7; 7 bases fit TRBD2. The CDR3 is 16 residues long. CDR1 is SGHTA, CDR2 FQGNSA, per germline. Trimming took 5 bases from V and 0 from J; bases not matched to a gene: 10. The CDR3: CASSTRAAGLSYEQYF. In nucleotides, the CDR3 is TGTGCCAGCAGCACCCGAGCAGCGGGACTCTCCTACGAGCAGTACTTC.

On this clonotype itself: This may arise from a read error, as a much more abundant clone is one base away. The rearrangement joins TRBV7-2 to TRBJ2-3; D unresolved. The CDR3 runs to 15 residues. From germline, CDR1 is SGHTA and CDR2 FQGNSA. CDR3 protein: CVSSPKRASTDTQYF. The DNA of the CDR3 is TGTGTCAGCAGCCCCAAGCGAGCTAGTACAGATACGCAGTATTTT. Supplemented by reference TRBV7-2 and TRBJ2-3, the full variable domain reads GAGVSQSPSNKVTEKGKDVELRCDPISGHTALYWYRQSLGQGLEFLIYFQGNSAPDKSGLPSDRFSAERTGGSVSTLTIQRTQQEDSAVYLCVSSPKRASTDTQYFGPGTRLTVL.

This clonotype showed up many times. The CDR3 spells CSVTQGRQETQYF. The CDR3 DNA sequence: TGCAGCGTTACACAGGGGCGCCAAGAGACCCAGTACTTC. The chain links TRBV29-1 to TRBJ2-5; TRBD1 matches 7 bases. The CDR3 is 13 residues long. The V gene end was trimmed by 5 bases and the J gene end by 1 base; junction bases not matched to a gene: 4. Germline CDR1 SQVTM, CDR2 ANQGSEA.

This clonotype has a handful of counts. The V gene is TRBV6-1, the J gene TRBJ1-5; TRBD1 might be the D (5 bases). The CDR3 runs 13 residues. V was clipped by 4 bases and J by 9 bases, with 13 bases between them. Germline CDR1 MNHNS, CDR2 SASEGT. The CDR3 DNA is TGTGCCAGCAGTGGGGGCGGATTGAGGCCCCAGCATTTT. It is translated as CASSGGGLRPQHF.

This clonotype was counted at least ten times. The chain couples TRBV27 to TRBJ2-5; 9 bases align to TRBD2. The J call may be wrong; the DNA end is better matched by TRBJ2-1. Germline V CDR1 and CDR2: MNHEY, SMNVEV (reference sequence). The CDR3 totals 15 residues. In DNA, the CDR3 is TGTGCCAGCAGTACGGGGCTAGCGGGGAGGAATGAGCAGTTCTTC. Protein: CASSTGLAGRNEQFF.

This sequence joins TRBV10-1 and TRBJ1-1; 8 bases fit TRBD1. The CDR3 extends over 16 amino acids. Germline CDR1 is WNHNN and CDR2 is SYGVQD (reference sequence). The V gene end was trimmed by 6 bases and the J gene end by 0 bases; junction bases not matched to a gene: 9. The CDR3 coding sequence is TGCGCCAGCAGGGACCTGGGACAGGCAATGAACACTGAAGCTTTCTTT. Translated, it gives CASRDLGQAMNTEAFF.

This clonotype was counted ten times or more. J is TRBJ2-7 and V is TRBV28, with 7 positions matching TRBD1. The length of the CDR3 is 13 residues. Germline values: CDR1 MDHEN, CDR2 SYDVKM. The junction had 3 bases not matched to a gene; V was cut back by 5 bases and J by 2 bases. CDR3 sequence (DNA): TGTGCCAGCAGTCGGGACAGAGCCTACGAGCAGTACTTC. This codes for CASSRDRAYEQYF.

This clonotype was seen more than once but under ten times. The CDR3 spells CATGEGGLLSNEQFF. The CDR3 DNA sequence: TGTGCCACCGGGGAGGGGGGGCTTTTAAGCAATGAGCAGTTCTTC. This chain uses TRBV28 with TRBJ2-1, with D perhaps TRBD2 (7 bases). The CDR3 consists of 15 residues. Trimming left V 10 bases short and J 6 bases short, with 22 bases between. Germline V gives CDR1 MDHEN, CDR2 SYDVKM.

This clonotype was seen repeatedly, ten times or more. The chain is built from TRBV24-1 and TRBJ2-1, with D possibly matching TRBD1 (6 bases). There are 16 residues in the CDR3. The ends were cut back, 3 bases at V and 6 bases at J, with 17 bases in the middle. In germline, CDR1 is KGHDR, CDR2 SFDVKD. For the CDR3, the DNA is TGTGCCACCAGTGATCATACAGGGAACAGGGCCAATGAGCAGTTCTTC. The encoded protein is CATSDHTGNRANEQFF.

This clonotype was detected ten times or more. CDR3 DNA sequence: TGTGCCAGCTCACCACAGGGGGCTAGCAAGCCCCAGCATTTT. It encodes CASSPQGASKPQHF. This chain joins TRBV18 and TRBJ1-5, with 7 positions matching TRBD1. CDR3 length equals 14 residues. Trimming at V came to 1 base and at J to 8 bases, leaving 5 bases not matched to a gene. Germline values: CDR1 KGHSH, CDR2 LQKENI.

This clonotype was seen many times. This chain connects TRBV10-1 to TRBJ2-7, with D maybe TRBD2 (5 bases). CDR1 and CDR2 from the germline V gene are WNHNN and SYGVQD (reference sequence). V was trimmed by 8 bases and J by 3 bases, leaving 11 bases between them. This CDR3 region has 12 residues. For the CDR3, the DNA is TGCGCCAGCGGTGTAGAGGGCTACGAGCAGTACTTC. Its protein product is CASGVEGYEQYF.

This clonotype was recorded at least ten times. The V gene is TRBV6-1, the J gene TRBJ1-2; perhaps TRBD1 as D (6 bases). This CDR3 spans 17 amino acids. Germline V CDR1 and CDR2: MNHNS, SASEGT. V was clipped by 1 base and J by 7 bases, with 22 bases between them. In nucleotides, the CDR3 is TGTGCCAGCAGTGAAGTGAAGGCCCTGGAGGACAGATCTGGCTACACCTTC. Translated: CASSEVKALEDRSGYTF.

In this sample, this clonotype turned up many times. This rearrangement joins TRBV2 to TRBJ2-3; 7 bases agree with TRBD1. V shed 7 bases, J shed 0 bases, and the junction held 10 bases outside the gene matches. Germline CDR1 and CDR2: SNHLY and FYNNEI. The CDR3 extends over 16 amino acids. The CDR3 loop reads CASTLLDRRSTDTQYF. In DNA, the CDR3 is TGTGCCAGCACCCTATTGGACAGGCGAAGCACAGATACGCAGTATTTT.

CDR3 sequence (DNA): TGTGCCAGCAGTACTACTAGCGGGATATACGAGCAGTACTTC. This codes for CASSTTSGIYEQYF. The gene calls are TRBV12-3 or TRBV12-4 and TRBJ2-7; 10 positions agree with TRBD2. Trimming removed 5 bases from V and 4 bases from J; junction bases left unmatched: 5. The CDR3 is 14 residues long.

This clonotype was observed at least ten times. V and J are TRBV7-9 and TRBJ2-7; 11 bases match TRBD1. The CDR3 contains 16 residues. Germline V lookup: CDR1 SEHNR, CDR2 FQNEAQ (reference sequence). The ends lost 4 bases at V and 8 bases at J; junction bases unmatched: 13. CDR3 in amino acids: CASSSLRGQGVDKQYF. CDR3 DNA sequence: TGTGCCAGCAGCTCCCTGCGGGGACAGGGGGTTGATAAGCAGTACTTC.

Regarding this clonotype: A far larger clone is one base from this, pointing to a likely read error. The chain joins TRBV2 to TRBJ2-3; 7 bases line up with TRBD1. The J call is in doubt because the DNA end fits TRBJ2-1 better. CDR1 and CDR2 (germline): SNHLY, FYNNEI. The CDR3 contains 14 residues. Here the CDR3 DNA reads TGTGCCAGCAGTTCTTACAGGGGTCCCTACGAGCAGTTCTTC. Amino acids: CASSSYRGPYEQFF.

In this sample, this clonotype turned up many times. This chain links TRBV4-1 with TRBJ2-3; D is tentatively TRBD1 or TRBD2 (5 bases each). This CDR3 spans 15 amino acids. The ends were cut back, 4 bases at V and 2 bases at J, with 13 bases in the middle. CDR1 MGHRA and CDR2 YSYEKL come from the germline V gene. As DNA, the CDR3 is TGCGCCAGCAGCCCGGGACCGAAGTTCACAGATACGCAGTATTTT. It specifies CASSPGPKFTDTQYF.

With respect to this clonotype: Sequence at one end of the junction differs from germline and may be a read error. This sequence joins TRBV24-1 and TRBJ2-1, with 10 bases identical to TRBD2. This CDR3 has 18 amino acids. Germline V gives CDR1 KGHDR, CDR2 SFDVKD. In nucleotides, the CDR3 is TGTGCCACCAGTGATTCTCCGGGACTAGCGACCTCCCACAATGAGCAGTTCTTC. This gives the protein CATSDSPGLATSHNEQFF.

This clonotype was observed at least ten times. This chain joins TRBV11-2 and TRBJ2-3; TRBD1 agrees at 8 bases. This CDR3 is 15 amino acids long. The V and J ends lost 2 bases and 6 bases, in that order; junction bases with no gene match: 7. Germline loops: CDR1 SGHAT, CDR2 FQNNGV. DNA for the CDR3: TGTGCCAGCAGCTTACAGGCAGGGGGCGGGGATACGCAGTATTTT. Amino acids: CASSLQAGGGDTQYF.

This clonotype was observed a handful of times. The V call is TRBV4-1, the J call TRBJ1-2; no definite D call. The germline V gene has CDR1 MGHRA and CDR2 YSYEKL. Trimming shortened V by 4 bases and J by 4 bases, and 13 bases separated the two germline ends. This CDR3 region has 14 residues. CDR3 sequence: CASSRGRSSYGYTF. The CDR3 DNA sequence: TGCGCCAGCAGCCGCGGCAGGTCATCCTATGGCTACACCTTC.

The genes are TRBV19 and TRBJ1-1; no clear D. Germline V gives CDR1 LNHDA, CDR2 SQIVND (reference sequence). The V end was cut by 4 bases, the J end by 1 base, with 7 bases between. CDR3 length: 13 residues. In DNA, the CDR3 is TGTGCCAGTAGTAAGACACAGAACACTGAAGCTTTCTTT. It translates to CASSKTQNTEAFF.